This T cell receptor beta chain was captured by sequencing in a study of T-cell reconstitution after alpha-beta-depleted transplantation in children. Molecular barcoding with unique molecular identifiers was used for the TCRbeta library. TCRdb recomputed calls from the PCR reads with MiXCR, one row per CDR3 protein. This sample has about 16,000 distinct CDR3 sequences, with about 7.7% found just once. Germline-derived CDR1 and CDR2 are DFQATT and SNEGSKA (reference sequence). V gave up 4 bases and J gave up 0 bases, with 10 bases separating them. The CDR3 sequence is 14 residues long. There are many counts of this clonotype.

The receptor's source is a boy under two years old who had a stem cell transplant for Wiskott-Aldrich syndrome, so the T cells may come from the graft donor. The sample was PBMCs, mostly from graft donor cells, taken 60 days after TCRalphabeta/CD19-depleted stem cell transplant. The genes are TRBV20-1 and TRBJ2-1, with D tentatively TRBD1 or TRBD2 (5 bases each). CDR3 sequence (DNA): TGCAGTGCTATTGGGACCAGCTCCTACAATGAGCAGTTCTTC. Encoded protein: CSAIGTSSYNEQFF.